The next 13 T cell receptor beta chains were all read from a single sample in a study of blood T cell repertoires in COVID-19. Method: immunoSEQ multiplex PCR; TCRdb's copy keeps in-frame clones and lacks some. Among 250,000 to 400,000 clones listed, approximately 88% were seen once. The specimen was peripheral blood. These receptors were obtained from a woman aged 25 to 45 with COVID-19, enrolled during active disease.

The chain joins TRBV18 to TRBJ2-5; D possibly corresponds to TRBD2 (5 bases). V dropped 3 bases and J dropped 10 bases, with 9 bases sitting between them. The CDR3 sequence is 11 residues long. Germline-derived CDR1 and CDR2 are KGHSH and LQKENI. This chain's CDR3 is CASSPREVQYF. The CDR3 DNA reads TGTGCCAGCTCACCCCGGGAAGTCCAGTACTTC.

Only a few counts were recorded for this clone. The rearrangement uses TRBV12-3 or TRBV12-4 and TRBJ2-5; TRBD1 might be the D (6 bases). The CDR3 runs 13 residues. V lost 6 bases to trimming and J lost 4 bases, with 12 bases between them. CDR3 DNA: TGTGCCAGCAGCTTCCAGGGGAGAGAGACCCAGTACTTC. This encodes CASSFQGRETQYF.

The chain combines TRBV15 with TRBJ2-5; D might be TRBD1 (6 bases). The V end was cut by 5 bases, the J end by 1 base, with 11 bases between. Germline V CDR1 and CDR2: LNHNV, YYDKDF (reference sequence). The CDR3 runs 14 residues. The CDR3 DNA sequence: TGTGCCACCAGCGGGGGCAGGGGCCAAGAGACCCAGTACTTC. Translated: CATSGGRGQETQYF.

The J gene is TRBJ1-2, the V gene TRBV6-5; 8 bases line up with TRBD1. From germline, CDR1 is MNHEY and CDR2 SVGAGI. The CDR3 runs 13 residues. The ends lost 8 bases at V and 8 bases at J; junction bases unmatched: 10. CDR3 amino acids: CASRTGLSEGYTF. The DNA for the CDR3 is TGTGCCAGCCGGACAGGGCTTAGTGAGGGCTACACCTTC.

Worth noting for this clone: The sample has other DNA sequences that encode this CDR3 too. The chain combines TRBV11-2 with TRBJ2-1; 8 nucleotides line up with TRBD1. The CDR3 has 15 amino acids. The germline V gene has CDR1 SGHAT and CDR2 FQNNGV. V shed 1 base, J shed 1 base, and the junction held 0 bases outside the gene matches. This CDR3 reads CASSLGTGSYNEQFF. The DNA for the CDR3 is TGTGCCAGCAGCTTAGGGACAGGGTCCTACAATGAGCAGTTCTTC. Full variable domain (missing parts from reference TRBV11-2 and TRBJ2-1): EAGVAQSPRYKIIEKRQSVAFWCNPISGHATLYWYQQILGQGPKLLIQFQNNGVVDDSQLPKDRFSAERLKGVDSTLKIQPAKLEDSAVYLCASSLGTGSYNEQFFGPGTRLTVL.

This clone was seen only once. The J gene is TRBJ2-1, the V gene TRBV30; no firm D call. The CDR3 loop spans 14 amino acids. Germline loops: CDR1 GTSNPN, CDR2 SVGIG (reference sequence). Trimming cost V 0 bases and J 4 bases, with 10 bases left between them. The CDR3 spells CAWSVPGSYNEQFF. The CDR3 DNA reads TGTGCCTGGAGTGTACCCGGGTCATACAATGAGCAGTTCTTC.

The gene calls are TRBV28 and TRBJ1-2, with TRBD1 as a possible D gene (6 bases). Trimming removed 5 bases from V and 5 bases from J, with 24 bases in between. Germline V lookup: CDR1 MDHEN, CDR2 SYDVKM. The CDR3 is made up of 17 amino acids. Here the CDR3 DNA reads TGTGCCAGCAGTCTGCCTCGACAGGACCTCTATGGATATGGCTACACCTTC. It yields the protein CASSLPRQDLYGYGYTF.

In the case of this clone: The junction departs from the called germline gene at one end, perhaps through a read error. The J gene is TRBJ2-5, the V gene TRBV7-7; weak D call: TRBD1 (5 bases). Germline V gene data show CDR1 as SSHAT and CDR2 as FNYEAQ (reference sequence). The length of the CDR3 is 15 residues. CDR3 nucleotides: TGTGCTAGCAGCTTATTAGTAGGTCAGGGAGAGACCCAGTACTTC. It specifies CASSLLVGQGETQYF.

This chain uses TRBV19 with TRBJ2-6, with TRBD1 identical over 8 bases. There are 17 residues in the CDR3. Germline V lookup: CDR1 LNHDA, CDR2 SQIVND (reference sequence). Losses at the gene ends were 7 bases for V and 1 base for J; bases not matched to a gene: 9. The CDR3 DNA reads TGTGCCAGTACCCCCGGGACAGGAGTGTCTGGGGCCAACGTCCTGACTTTC. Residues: CASTPGTGVSGANVLTF. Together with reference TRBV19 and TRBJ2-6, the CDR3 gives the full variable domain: DGGITQSPKYLFRKEGQNVTLSCEQNLNHDAMYWYRQDPGQGLRLIYYSQIVNDFQKGDIAEGYSVSREKKESFPLTVTSAQKNPTAFYLCASTPGTGVSGANVLTFGAGSRLTVL.

The CDR3 bases are TGTGCCAGCAGCTCGGGACAGTTGGAGCCCTACACCTTC. It encodes CASSSGQLEPYTF. J is TRBJ1-2 and V is TRBV7-2; 7 bases agree with TRBD1. The CDR3 consists of 13 residues. Germline V gene lookup returns CDR1 SGHTA and CDR2 FQGNSA. V shed 4 bases, J shed 10 bases, and the junction held 9 bases outside the gene matches.

The CDR3 DNA reads TGTGCCAGCAGCCCGGGAGGGTGGACTGAAGCTTTCTTT. This translates into CASSPGGWTEAFF. This chain uses TRBV5-5 with TRBJ1-1; unclear D gene. Germline V gene sequence: CDR1 SGHKS, CDR2 YYEKEE (reference sequence). This CDR3 spans 13 amino acids. Trimming stripped 4 bases from V and 5 bases from J, with 12 bases between. Using reference TRBV5-5 and TRBJ1-1 for the parts outside the CDR3, the full variable domain is DAGVTQSPTHLIKTRGQQVTLRCSPISGHKSVSWYQQVLGQGPQFIFQYYEKEERGRGNFPDRFSARQFPNYSSELNVNALLLGDSALYLCASSPGGWTEAFFGQGTRLTVV.

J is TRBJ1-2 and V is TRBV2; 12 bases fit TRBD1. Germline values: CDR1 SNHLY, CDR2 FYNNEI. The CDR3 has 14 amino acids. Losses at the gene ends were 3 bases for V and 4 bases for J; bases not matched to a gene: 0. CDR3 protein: CASSEGQGAYGYTF. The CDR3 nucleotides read TGTGCCAGCAGTGAGGGACAGGGGGCCTATGGCTACACCTTC.

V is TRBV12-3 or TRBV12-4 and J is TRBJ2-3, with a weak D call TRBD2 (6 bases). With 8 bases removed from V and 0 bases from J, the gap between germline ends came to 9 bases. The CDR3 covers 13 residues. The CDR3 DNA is TGTGCCAGCGGGGGGTCTAGCACAGATACGCAGTATTTT. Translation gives CASGGSSTDTQYF.